Listed below are T cell receptor beta chains from one sample, sequenced in a study of T cells in Graves' hyperthyroidism and ophthalmopathy. In TCRdb, the multiplex PCR reads were re-called with MiXCR into one record per CDR3 protein. The sample shows 300,000 or so distinct CDR3 sequences, 15% to 20% of them seen only once. The sample taken for sequencing was blood. Every receptor here comes from a woman aged 50 to 60 with Graves' hyperthyroidism. Each CDR3 is given with its conserved first and last residue. A D gene is named only where the DNA matches it firmly. Clone size appears in some rows only: once, few, many, or a class for an expanded clone.

clone_size | d_call | j_call | v_call | cdr3_aa | cdr3_nt
many | - | TRBJ1-3 | TRBV2 | CASSETAGPGNTIYF | TGTGCCAGCAGTGAGACGGCCGGACCTGGAAACACCATATATTTT
- | TRBD1 | TRBJ1-1 | TRBV11-1 | CASIKSGQGDTEAFF | TGTGCCAGCATAAAATCGGGACAGGGCGACACTGAAGCTTTCTTT
few | - | TRBJ1-1 | TRBV20-1 | CSALGGSGAFF | TGCAGTGCCTTAGGGGGGTCGGGGGCTTTCTTT
few | TRBD1 | TRBJ1-1 | TRBV3-1 | CASSHQDRMNTEAFF | TGTGCCAGCAGCCACCAGGACAGGATGAACACTGAAGCTTTCTTT
many | - | TRBJ2-3 | TRBV18 | CASSPWQGGSDTQYF | TGTGCCAGCTCACCATGGCAGGGCGGGTCAGATACGCAGTATTTT
few | - | TRBJ2-5 | TRBV5-6 | CASSSGVWETQYF | TGTGCCAGCAGCTCGGGGGTATGGGAGACCCAGTACTTC
few | - | TRBJ1-1 | TRBV7-9 | CASSGQGGGLDTEAFF | TGTGCCAGCAGCGGCCAAGGGGGGGGCTTGGACACTGAAGCTTTCTTT
- | TRBD1 | TRBJ1-5 | TRBV6-2/TRBV6-3 | CASSYLQGGQPQHF | TGTGCCAGCAGTTATCTCCAGGGGGGTCAGCCCCAGCATTTT
few | - | TRBJ1-2 | TRBV12-3/TRBV12-4 | CASRHGTFDGYTF | TGTGCCAGCAGACACGGGACATTTGATGGCTACACCTTC
few | - | TRBJ1-2 | TRBV18 | CASSPPVGDGYTF | TGTGCCAGCTCACCTCCCGTGGGGGATGGCTACACCTTC
- | - | TRBJ1-1 | TRBV5-1 | CASSWTASMNTEAFF | TGCGCCAGCAGCTGGACCGCCTCCATGAACACTGAAGCTTTCTTT
- | - | TRBJ1-6 | TRBV20-1 | CSVGTRGSPLHF | TGCAGTGTCGGGACAAGGGGATCACCCCTCCACTTT
many | - | TRBJ1-5 | TRBV20-1 | CSANTGTVGQPQHF | TGCAGTGCTAATACAGGGACGGTGGGACAGCCCCAGCATTTT
few | - | TRBJ2-2 | TRBV19 | CASTHQGRTGELFF | TGTGCCAGTACCCATCAGGGGAGAACCGGGGAGCTGTTTTTT
few | - | TRBJ1-2 | TRBV7-9 | CASSDQVERDYGYTF | TGTGCCAGCAGCGACCAAGTGGAGAGGGACTATGGCTACACCTTC
- | - | TRBJ2-7 | TRBV12-3/TRBV12-4 | CASGRGSSYEQYF | TGTGCCAGCGGCAGGGGTTCATCCTACGAGCAGTACTTC
many | - | TRBJ2-7 | TRBV28 | CASSYRDAQYF | TGTGCCAGCAGTTACAGGGATGCGCAGTACTTC
- | TRBD2 | TRBJ2-3 | TRBV24-1 | CATSSGGTDTQYF | TGTGCCACCTCAAGCGGGGGCACAGATACGCAGTATTTT
many | TRBD2 | TRBJ2-5 | TRBV20-1 | CSAASTSEETQYF | TGCAGTGCTGCTTCCACTAGCGAGGAGACCCAGTACTTC
- | - | TRBJ1-1 | TRBV19 | CASSIGTDGTEAFF | TGTGCCAGTAGTATTGGGACGGATGGCACTGAAGCTTTCTTT
many | TRBD2 | TRBJ2-3 | TRBV3-1 | CASSQDLAGADTQYF | TGTGCCAGCAGCCAAGATTTAGCGGGAGCAGATACGCAGTATTTT
- | - | TRBJ2-2 | TRBV7-6 | CASSLVITGELFF | TGTGCCAGCAGCTTAGTTATCACCGGGGAGCTGTTTTTT
few | - | TRBJ1-1 | TRBV3-1 | CASSQPGGVVAAFF | TGTGCCAGCAGCCAACCCGGGGGGGTGGTTGCAGCTTTCTTT
many | TRBD2 | TRBJ2-1 | TRBV5-1 | CASSYGTSGFDEQFF | TGCGCCAGCAGTTACGGGACTAGCGGGTTCGATGAGCAGTTCTTC
- | - | TRBJ1-3 | TRBV3-1 | CASSQVGQGVRYSGNTIYF | TGTGCCAGCAGCCAAGTAGGGCAGGGAGTACGCTACTCTGGAAACACCATATATTTT
- | - | TRBJ2-5 | TRBV6-2/TRBV6-3 | CASRQQETQYF | TGTGCCAGCAGACAACAAGAGACCCAGTACTTC
few | TRBD2 | TRBJ2-5 | TRBV29-1 | CSVGGSGGRETQYF | TGCAGCGTTGGTGGTAGCGGGGGACGGGAGACCCAGTACTTC
- | - | TRBJ2-5 | TRBV27 | CATSDPRESQETQYF | TGTGCCACCAGTGATCCCCGGGAGTCCCAAGAGACCCAGTACTTC
few | TRBD1 | TRBJ1-2 | TRBV20-1 | CSVRQGPTFMLYGYTF | TGCAGTGTTCGACAGGGCCCGACCTTTATGCTTTATGGCTACACCTTC